This is a list of T cell receptor beta chains from one sample in a study of shared clonotypes between healthy human individuals. Generated by immunoSEQ multiplex PCR, the TCRdb table keeps only in-frame clones and is missing some. The table shows about 960,000 clones, with less than 85% occurring only once. Material: memory CD4+ T cells sorted from blood. These receptors came from a man between 18 and 29 years old in good health. CDR3s include the opening cysteine and the closing phenylalanine or tryptophan. A D gene is named only where the DNA matches it firmly. For some rows the clone size is stated as once, few or many, or as a class when expanded; others skip it.

D gene	V gene	clone size	J gene	CDR3 length	CDR3 DNA	CDR3 protein
TRBD2	TRBV7-8	.	TRBJ2-2	16	TGTGCCAGCAGCCCCTGGACTAGCGGGAACACCGGGGAGCTGTTTTTT	CASSPWTSGNTGELFF
.	TRBV29-1	few	TRBJ1-2	10	TGCAGCGTTGAAGGGTACGGCTACACCTTC	CSVEGYGYTF
.	TRBV25-1	many	TRBJ1-2	12	TGTGCCAGCAGTGAGGGCAGGGCAGGCTACACCTTC	CASSEGRAGYTF
TRBD1	TRBV6-6	few	TRBJ2-7	14	TGTGCCAGCACCACCGGGACAGGGACACACGAGCAGTACTTC	CASTTGTGTHEQYF
.	TRBV7-2	once	TRBJ2-7	12	TGTGCCAGCAGCTTAAGGAGAGACGAGCAGTACTTC	CASSLRRDEQYF
TRBD1	TRBV4-1	few	TRBJ1-5	15	TGCGCCAGCAGCCGGGGACAGTTCAGCAATCAGCCCCAGCATTTT	CASSRGQFSNQPQHF
.	TRBV19	.	TRBJ1-1	14	TGTGCCAGTAGTATTCATACAGAGAACACTGAAGCTTTCTTT	CASSIHTENTEAFF
.	TRBV6-4	.	TRBJ1-6	15	TGTGCCAGCAGTGAAGTGGAGGGGAAAGGTTCACCCCTCCACTTT	CASSEVEGKGSPLHF
TRBD1	TRBV6-1	.	TRBJ2-5	16	TGTGCCAGCAGTGATCCCGGGACAGGGATGAGAGAGACCCAGTACTTC	CASSDPGTGMRETQYF
TRBD2	TRBV28	.	TRBJ2-3	15	TGTGCCAGCAGCAGCCCTAGCGGGGCCACAGATACGCAGTATTTT	CASSSPSGATDTQYF
.	TRBV5-6	.	TRBJ2-5	14	TGTGCCAGCAGCTCCAGTGGGACCAAAGAGACCCAGTACTTC	CASSSSGTKETQYF
.	TRBV7-9	.	TRBJ2-7	14	TGTGCCAGCAGCTTTGAGGCACGGACCTACGAGCAGTACTTC	CASSFEARTYEQYF
.	TRBV28	.	TRBJ2-7	13	TGTGCCAGCTGTGACTCGGTAGCCTACGAGCAGTACTTC	CASCDSVAYEQYF
TRBD1	TRBV7-7	many	TRBJ2-2	15	TGTGCTAGCAGCGCATCAGGGGGTAGCACCGGGGAGCTGTTTTTT	CASSASGGSTGELFF
TRBD2	TRBV4-2	.	TRBJ2-1	20	TGTGCCAGCAGCCACCAGATCGGACTAGCGGGAGGGCCGACATATTATGAGCAGTTCTTC	CASSHQIGLAGGPTYYEQFF
.	TRBV29-1	few	TRBJ2-1	12	TGCAGCGTGAATCACAGAGGGGATGAGCAGTTCTTC	CSVNHRGDEQFF
.	TRBV28	.	TRBJ1-2	15	TGTGCCAGCAGTTCGGAAGCCACAGGGTTGTATGGCTACACCTTC	CASSSEATGLYGYTF
.	TRBV28	once	TRBJ2-1	14	TGTGCCAGCAGTTTATTCAGGGGCAACAATGAGCAGTTCTTC	CASSLFRGNNEQFF
TRBD1	TRBV7-2	once	TRBJ1-3	17	TGTGCCAGCAGCCCATTCGTGAGCAGGGGGTCTGGAAACACCATATATTTT	CASSPFVSRGSGNTIYF
.	TRBV19	.	TRBJ1-2	16	TGTGCCAGTAGTTCTAACAGGGACTTAGCTAACTATGGCTACACCTTC	CASSSNRDLANYGYTF
.	TRBV5-1	.	TRBJ2-5	14	TGCGCCAGCAGCTTGGGAGGCCCGCAAGAGACCCAGTACTTC	CASSLGGPQETQYF
.	TRBV20-1	.	TRBJ1-2	11	TGCAGTGCTAGCGGGGGAGATGGCTACACCTTC	CSASGGDGYTF
TRBD1	TRBV30	few	TRBJ2-3	15	TGTGCCTGGAGTGAGTGGGGACAGGGAGCAGATACGCAGTATTTT	CAWSEWGQGADTQYF
.	TRBV10-2	.	TRBJ2-2	16	TGCGCCAGCAGTGAGTGGGGGGCTAGGGACACCGGGGAGCTGTTTTTT	CASSEWGARDTGELFF
.	TRBV7-2	.	TRBJ2-7	12	TGTGCCAGCAGCCATACTGGGTACGAGCAGTACTTC	CASSHTGYEQYF
.	TRBV7-2	once	TRBJ1-3	13	TGTGCCTTGTCCAAGGTTACTGGAAACACCATATATTTT	CALSKVTGNTIYF
TRBD1	TRBV5-1	.	TRBJ2-7	13	TGCGCCAGCAAACGGGACAGCTCCTACGAGCAGTACTTC	CASKRDSSYEQYF
.	TRBV5-8	.	TRBJ1-1	14	TGTGCCAGCAGGCGAGGGACGATGAACACTGAAGCTTTCTTT	CASRRGTMNTEAFF
.	TRBV30	few	TRBJ1-1	11	TGTGCCTGGAGTGCCAGGGCTGAAGCTTTCTTT	CAWSARAEAFF
.	TRBV10-2	few	TRBJ1-1	16	TGCGCCAGCAGTGTACGAGGAGTGTCCTCGAACACTGAAGCTTTCTTT	CASSVRGVSSNTEAFF
.	TRBV5-1	once	TRBJ2-7	15	TGCGCCAGCAGCTCCCAGGGAGGCCGCTCCTACGAGCAGTACTTC	CASSSQGGRSYEQYF
TRBD2	TRBV28	.	TRBJ2-7	14	TGTGCCAGCAGTCCTGGCGGCGGGGGCTACGAGCAGTACTTC	CASSPGGGGYEQYF